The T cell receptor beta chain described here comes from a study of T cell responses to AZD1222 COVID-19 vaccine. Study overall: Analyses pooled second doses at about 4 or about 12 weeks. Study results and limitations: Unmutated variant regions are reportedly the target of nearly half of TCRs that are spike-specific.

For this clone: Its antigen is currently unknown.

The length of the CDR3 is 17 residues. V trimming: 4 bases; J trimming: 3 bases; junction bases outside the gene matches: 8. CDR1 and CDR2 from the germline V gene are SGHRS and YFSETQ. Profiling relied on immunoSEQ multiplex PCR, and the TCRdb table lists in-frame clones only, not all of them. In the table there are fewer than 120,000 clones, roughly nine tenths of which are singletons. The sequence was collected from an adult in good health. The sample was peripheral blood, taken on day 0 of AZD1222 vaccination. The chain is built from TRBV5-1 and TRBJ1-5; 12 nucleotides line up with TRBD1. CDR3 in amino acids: CASSQSGTGGSNQPQHF. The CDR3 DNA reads TGCGCCAGCAGCCAATCCGGGACAGGGGGCTCCAATCAGCCCCAGCATTTT.